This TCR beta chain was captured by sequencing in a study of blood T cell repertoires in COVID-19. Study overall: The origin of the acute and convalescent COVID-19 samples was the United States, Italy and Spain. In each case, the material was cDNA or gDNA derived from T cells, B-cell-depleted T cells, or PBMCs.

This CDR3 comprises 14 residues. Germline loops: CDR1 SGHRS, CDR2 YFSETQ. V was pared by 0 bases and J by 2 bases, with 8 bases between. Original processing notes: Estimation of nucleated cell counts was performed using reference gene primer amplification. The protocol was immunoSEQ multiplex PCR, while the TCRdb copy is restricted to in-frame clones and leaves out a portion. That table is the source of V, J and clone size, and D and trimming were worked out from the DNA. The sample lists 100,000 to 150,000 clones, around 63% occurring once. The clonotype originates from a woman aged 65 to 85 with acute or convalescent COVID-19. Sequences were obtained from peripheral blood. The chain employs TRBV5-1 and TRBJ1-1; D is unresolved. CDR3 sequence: CASSLVGSNTEAFF. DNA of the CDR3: TGCGCCAGCAGCTTGGTGGGCAGTAACACTGAAGCTTTCTTT.